This is a list of T cell receptor beta chains from one sample in a study of blood T cell repertoires in COVID-19. The repertoire was sequenced with immunoSEQ multiplex PCR; TCRdb's copy has only in-frame clones and lacks some. The sample carries 250,000 to 300,000 clones, approximately 90% recorded once. Sample: peripheral blood. These receptors were obtained from a woman aged 40 to 50 who had recovered from COVID-19. Both conserved end residues are part of each CDR3. The D gene is left open where the match is weak. Clone size is not always given. Where it is, it says once, few, many or a class for expanded clones.

clone size: -
V gene: TRBV30
D gene: -
J gene: TRBJ1-2
CDR3 protein: CAWRAGTRTYGYTF
CDR3 DNA: TGTGCCTGGAGGGCCGGGACAAGGACCTATGGCTACACCTTC

clone size: few
V gene: TRBV7-9
D gene: -
J gene: TRBJ1-6
CDR3 protein: CASSGDSNSPLHF
CDR3 DNA: TGTGCCAGCAGCGGCGACAGTAATTCACCCCTCCACTTT

clone size: once
V gene: TRBV19
D gene: -
J gene: TRBJ2-1
CDR3 protein: CASSLGTPSYNEQFF
CDR3 DNA: TGTGCCAGTAGTTTAGGGACACCCTCCTACAATGAGCAGTTCTTC

clone size: -
V gene: TRBV5-5
D gene: TRBD2
J gene: TRBJ2-1
CDR3 protein: CASSFLAETYNEQFF
CDR3 DNA: TGTGCCAGCAGCTTCCTAGCGGAGACCTACAATGAGCAGTTCTTC

clone size: -
V gene: TRBV11-2
D gene: TRBD1
J gene: TRBJ1-1
CDR3 protein: CASGTVQGWGTEAFF
CDR3 DNA: TGTGCCTCAGGGACAGTACAGGGGTGGGGAACTGAAGCTTTCTTT

clone size: -
V gene: TRBV5-5
D gene: -
J gene: TRBJ1-2
CDR3 protein: CASSLAPRGAPANYGYTF
CDR3 DNA: TGTGCCAGCAGCTTGGCCCCCCGGGGGGCGCCCGCTAACTATGGCTACACCTTC

clone size: few
V gene: TRBV7-9
D gene: TRBD2
J gene: TRBJ2-1
CDR3 protein: CASSPGLAGAGAFF
CDR3 DNA: TGTGCCAGCAGCCCGGGACTAGCGGGGGCGGGGGCGTTCTTC

clone size: -
V gene: TRBV7-3
D gene: TRBD2
J gene: TRBJ2-1
CDR3 protein: CASSPTSAPPNEQFF
CDR3 DNA: TGTGCCAGCAGCCCTACTAGCGCTCCCCCCAATGAGCAGTTCTTC

clone size: -
V gene: TRBV6-5
D gene: -
J gene: TRBJ2-3
CDR3 protein: CASRARGTDTQYF
CDR3 DNA: TGTGCCAGCAGAGCCCGGGGAACAGATACGCAGTATTTT

clone size: -
V gene: TRBV15
D gene: -
J gene: TRBJ1-4
CDR3 protein: CATSRETAQNEKLFF
CDR3 DNA: TGTGCCACCAGCAGGGAGACAGCCCAAAATGAAAAACTGTTTTTT

clone size: -
V gene: TRBV5-4
D gene: -
J gene: TRBJ2-2
CDR3 protein: CASSGGGGPTGELFF
CDR3 DNA: TGTGCCAGCAGCGGGGGCGGGGGACCCACCGGGGAGCTGTTTTTT

clone size: few
V gene: TRBV27
D gene: -
J gene: TRBJ2-7
CDR3 protein: CASSSAEPISYEQYF
CDR3 DNA: TGTGCCAGCAGTTCCGCAGAACCGATCTCCTACGAGCAGTACTTC

clone size: -
V gene: TRBV9
D gene: -
J gene: TRBJ2-1
CDR3 protein: CASSPRGSYNEQFF
CDR3 DNA: TGTGCCAGCAGCCCGCGCGGCTCCTACAATGAGCAGTTCTTC

clone size: -
V gene: TRBV19
D gene: TRBD1
J gene: TRBJ2-2
CDR3 protein: CASNSGTANTGELFF
CDR3 DNA: TGTGCCAGTAACTCCGGGACAGCGAACACCGGGGAGCTGTTTTTT

clone size: -
V gene: TRBV15
D gene: -
J gene: TRBJ2-1
CDR3 protein: CATSRDGAAEQFF
CDR3 DNA: TGTGCCACCAGCAGAGATGGGGCAGCTGAGCAGTTCTTC

clone size: -
V gene: TRBV11-2
D gene: TRBD1
J gene: TRBJ1-4
CDR3 protein: CASSRKTGEKLFF
CDR3 DNA: TGTGCCAGCAGCCGCAAGACAGGGGAAAAACTGTTTTTT

clone size: -
V gene: TRBV7-2
D gene: -
J gene: TRBJ1-2
CDR3 protein: CASSPDRNYGYTF
CDR3 DNA: TGTGCCAGCAGCCCGGACAGAAACTATGGCTACACCTTC

clone size: -
V gene: TRBV11-2
D gene: TRBD2
J gene: TRBJ2-2
CDR3 protein: CASSPRLGTSSGTGELFF
CDR3 DNA: TGTGCCAGCAGCCCCCGGCTTGGGACTAGCAGCGGCACCGGGGAGCTGTTTTTT

clone size: -
V gene: TRBV4-3
D gene: TRBD2
J gene: TRBJ2-3
CDR3 protein: CASSLGTSGSTDTQYF
CDR3 DNA: TGCGCCAGCAGCCTAGGGACTAGCGGGAGTACAGATACGCAGTATTTT

clone size: -
V gene: TRBV5-5
D gene: TRBD1
J gene: TRBJ2-5
CDR3 protein: CASSWDRGPGKTQYF
CDR3 DNA: TGTGCCAGCAGCTGGGACAGGGGCCCAGGAAAGACCCAGTACTTC

clone size: -
V gene: TRBV5-1
D gene: TRBD2
J gene: TRBJ2-1
CDR3 protein: CASSWTSGNEQFF
CDR3 DNA: TGCGCCAGCAGCTGGACTAGTGGGAATGAGCAGTTCTTC

clone size: -
V gene: TRBV9
D gene: -
J gene: TRBJ2-5
CDR3 protein: CASSAGATETQYF
CDR3 DNA: TGTGCCAGCAGCGCCGGTGCCACGGAGACCCAGTACTTC

clone size: -
V gene: TRBV6-5
D gene: TRBD2
J gene: TRBJ2-7
CDR3 protein: CASRGGTSGSYEQYF
CDR3 DNA: TGTGCCAGCAGGGGCGGGACTAGCGGCTCCTACGAGCAGTACTTC

clone size: -
V gene: TRBV7-2
D gene: -
J gene: TRBJ1-5
CDR3 protein: CASSQGAYSNQPQHF
CDR3 DNA: TGTGCCAGCAGCCAAGGGGCCTATAGCAATCAGCCCCAGCATTTT

clone size: -
V gene: TRBV25-1
D gene: -
J gene: TRBJ2-6
CDR3 protein: CASSPGVSGANVLTF
CDR3 DNA: TGTGCCAGCTCCCCCGGGGTCTCTGGGGCCAACGTCCTGACTTTC

clone size: few
V gene: TRBV3-1/TRBV3-2
D gene: TRBD1
J gene: TRBJ1-5
CDR3 protein: CASSLGTASNQPQHF
CDR3 DNA: TGTGCCAGCAGCCTAGGGACAGCTAGCAATCAGCCCCAGCATTTT

clone size: -
V gene: TRBV10-1
D gene: -
J gene: TRBJ2-3
CDR3 protein: CASSEASAGDTDTQYF
CDR3 DNA: TGCGCCAGCAGTGAGGCGTCCGCAGGGGACACAGATACGCAGTATTTT

clone size: once
V gene: TRBV29-1
D gene: TRBD1
J gene: TRBJ2-1
CDR3 protein: CSVPPEEGGKWGQFF
CDR3 DNA: TGCAGCGTTCCCCCCGAGGAAGGGGGCAAATGGGGGCAGTTCTTC

clone size: -
V gene: TRBV15
D gene: TRBD1
J gene: TRBJ2-1
CDR3 protein: CATSRDLRGRARSYNEQFF
CDR3 DNA: TGTGCCACCAGCAGAGATCTGAGGGGGCGGGCGCGCTCCTACAATGAGCAGTTCTTC

clone size: -
V gene: TRBV6-2/TRBV6-3
D gene: TRBD1
J gene: TRBJ2-2
CDR3 protein: CASTPGQGFAGELFF
CDR3 DNA: TGTGCCAGCACCCCGGGACAGGGGTTCGCCGGGGAGCTGTTTTTT

clone size: few
V gene: TRBV4-3
D gene: TRBD1
J gene: TRBJ1-1
CDR3 protein: CASSQDEGQGDTEAFF
CDR3 DNA: TGCGCCAGCAGCCAAGACGAAGGGCAGGGGGACACTGAAGCTTTCTTT

clone size: once
V gene: TRBV7-2
D gene: TRBD2
J gene: TRBJ2-1
CDR3 protein: CASSLQTSLHEQFF
CDR3 DNA: TGTGCCAGCAGCCTCCAGACTAGCTTACATGAGCAGTTCTTC

clone size: -
V gene: TRBV5-6
D gene: -
J gene: TRBJ2-5
CDR3 protein: CASSFWGGETQYF
CDR3 DNA: TGTGCCAGCAGCTTTTGGGGAGGCGAGACCCAGTACTTC

clone size: -
V gene: TRBV25-1
D gene: -
J gene: TRBJ2-7
CDR3 protein: CASSEGWTGSGIYEQYF
CDR3 DNA: TGTGCCAGCAGTGAAGGGTGGACGGGGAGCGGCATCTACGAGCAGTACTTC

clone size: -
V gene: TRBV11-2
D gene: -
J gene: TRBJ2-1
CDR3 protein: CASLAGPPRHEQFF
CDR3 DNA: TGTGCCAGCCTCGCGGGTCCCCCCCGGCATGAGCAGTTCTTC

clone size: -
V gene: TRBV21-1
D gene: -
J gene: TRBJ1-6
CDR3 protein: CASSENQGARDSPLHF
CDR3 DNA: TGTGCCAGCAGCGAAAACCAGGGGGCGCGAGATTCACCCCTCCACTTT

clone size: -
V gene: TRBV27
D gene: TRBD1
J gene: TRBJ1-5
CDR3 protein: CASSPIPAGTEAQHF
CDR3 DNA: TGTGCCAGCAGTCCCATACCCGCCGGGACAGAGGCCCAGCATTTT

clone size: -
V gene: TRBV30
D gene: TRBD1
J gene: TRBJ2-3
CDR3 protein: CAWRPGTGADTQYF
CDR3 DNA: TGTGCCTGGAGGCCTGGAACAGGGGCAGATACGCAGTATTTT

clone size: -
V gene: TRBV30
D gene: -
J gene: TRBJ2-2
CDR3 protein: CAWTRRAGELFF
CDR3 DNA: TGTGCCTGGACCCGCAGGGCCGGGGAGCTGTTTTTT

clone size: -
V gene: TRBV7-6
D gene: -
J gene: TRBJ1-6
CDR3 protein: CASSWGGEPNSPLHF
CDR3 DNA: TGTGCCAGCAGCTGGGGGGGGGAACCCAATTCACCCCTCCACTTT

clone size: -
V gene: TRBV18
D gene: TRBD1
J gene: TRBJ1-5
CDR3 protein: CASSTGTGTTGNQPQHF
CDR3 DNA: TGTGCCAGCTCAACCGGGACAGGGACAACGGGCAATCAGCCCCAGCATTTT

clone size: -
V gene: TRBV12-5
D gene: TRBD1
J gene: TRBJ1-2
CDR3 protein: CASGLGRTGGYTF
CDR3 DNA: TGTGCTAGTGGTTTGGGGCGGACAGGGGGCTACACCTTC

clone size: -
V gene: TRBV18
D gene: -
J gene: TRBJ1-5
CDR3 protein: CASSPPADQPQHF
CDR3 DNA: TGTGCCAGCTCACCACCGGCGGATCAGCCCCAGCATTTT

clone size: -
V gene: TRBV5-6
D gene: -
J gene: TRBJ1-2
CDR3 protein: CASSQGGAGYTF
CDR3 DNA: TGTGCCAGCAGCCAGGGTGGGGCTGGCTACACCTTC

clone size: -
V gene: TRBV19
D gene: TRBD1
J gene: TRBJ2-7
CDR3 protein: CASGRDRPAEQYF
CDR3 DNA: TGTGCCAGTGGACGGGACAGGCCGGCCGAGCAGTACTTC

clone size: few
V gene: TRBV5-6
D gene: TRBD2
J gene: TRBJ2-5
CDR3 protein: CASSPGPSGSGTQYF
CDR3 DNA: TGTGCCAGCAGCCCCGGGCCTAGCGGGAGCGGTACCCAGTACTTC

clone size: -
V gene: TRBV11-2
D gene: -
J gene: TRBJ2-1
CDR3 protein: CASSPGPEQFF
CDR3 DNA: TGTGCCAGCAGCCCAGGGCCTGAGCAGTTCTTC

clone size: -
V gene: TRBV25-1
D gene: TRBD1
J gene: TRBJ1-5
CDR3 protein: CASSTQGAESNQPQHF
CDR3 DNA: TGTGCCAGCAGCACACAGGGGGCCGAGAGCAATCAGCCCCAGCATTTT

clone size: -
V gene: TRBV7-2
D gene: -
J gene: TRBJ2-5
CDR3 protein: CASSPSGWQETQYF
CDR3 DNA: TGTGCCAGCAGCCCGAGCGGGTGGCAAGAGACCCAGTACTTC

clone size: -
V gene: TRBV19
D gene: TRBD2
J gene: TRBJ2-3
CDR3 protein: CASTRREGTDTQYF
CDR3 DNA: TGTGCCAGCACTAGGAGGGAGGGTACAGATACGCAGTATTTT

clone size: -
V gene: TRBV9
D gene: TRBD1
J gene: TRBJ2-7
CDR3 protein: CASSARQGVGTYEQYF
CDR3 DNA: TGTGCCAGCAGCGCCCGACAGGGTGTGGGGACCTACGAGCAGTACTTC

clone size: -
V gene: TRBV13
D gene: -
J gene: TRBJ1-2
CDR3 protein: CASSSGGKDGYTF
CDR3 DNA: TGTGCCAGCAGCTCGGGGGGAAAGGATGGCTACACCTTC

clone size: -
V gene: TRBV7-9
D gene: TRBD2
J gene: TRBJ2-1
CDR3 protein: CASSSGLAENEQFF
CDR3 DNA: TGTGCCAGCAGCTCGGGACTAGCGGAGAATGAGCAGTTCTTC